This is a list of T cell receptor beta chains from one sample in a study of PD-1 blockade in mismatch repair-deficient tumors. The assay was immunoSEQ multiplex PCR, and TCRdb's table has in-frame clones only and misses some. The data contain just over 25,000 clones, roughly 80% of them singletons. Sequencing was performed on PBMCs, taken before pembrolizumab treatment. These TCRs come from an adult with mismatch repair-deficient cancer. Both conserved end residues are part of each CDR3. A D gene is named only where the DNA matches it firmly. Where a row states a size, it is once, few, many or the class of an expanded clone; other rows omit it.

V gene: TRBV7-3; D gene: TRBD1; J gene: TRBJ2-1; clone size: .; CDR3 DNA: TGTGCCAGCAGCTTGGGACAGGGCCACAATGAGCAGTTCTTC; CDR3 protein: CASSLGQGHNEQFF
V gene: TRBV6-1; D gene: TRBD1; J gene: TRBJ2-7; clone size: .; CDR3 DNA: TGTGCCAGTGGACAGGGAAATTTGAGAGAGCAGTACTTC; CDR3 protein: CASGQGNLREQYF
V gene: TRBV21-1; D gene: .; J gene: TRBJ2-5; clone size: once; CDR3 DNA: TGTGCCAGCAGGAAGACTAGCGGCCCACAAGAGACCCAGTACTTC; CDR3 protein: CASRKTSGPQETQYF
V gene: TRBV11-2; D gene: TRBD2; J gene: TRBJ2-1; clone size: .; CDR3 DNA: TGTGCCAGCAGCAAGACTAGCGGGAGGGCCCATGAGCAGTTCTTC; CDR3 protein: CASSKTSGRAHEQFF
V gene: TRBV19; D gene: TRBD1; J gene: TRBJ2-4; clone size: .; CDR3 DNA: TGTGCCAGTAGTATAGGGACACCGGGACAGCCAGTAGCCAAAAACATTCAGTACTTC; CDR3 protein: CASSIGTPGQPVAKNIQYF
V gene: TRBV7-2; D gene: .; J gene: TRBJ2-1; clone size: .; CDR3 DNA: TGTGCCAGCAGCTTAGGTATTTACAATGAGCAGTTCTTC; CDR3 protein: CASSLGIYNEQFF
V gene: TRBV2; D gene: .; J gene: TRBJ1-5; clone size: .; CDR3 DNA: TGTGCCAGCTTCGAGTCGGGGTTTAGCAATCAGCCCCAGCATTTT; CDR3 protein: CASFESGFSNQPQHF
V gene: TRBV29-1; D gene: TRBD1; J gene: TRBJ2-4; clone size: .; CDR3 DNA: TGCAGCGTGGGTTTGGGACAGATGCTAGCCAAAAACATTCAGTACTTC; CDR3 protein: CSVGLGQMLAKNIQYF
V gene: TRBV9; D gene: .; J gene: TRBJ2-7; clone size: .; CDR3 DNA: TGTGCCAGCAGCGTAGGCGGCAGCTACGAGCAGTACTTC; CDR3 protein: CASSVGGSYEQYF
V gene: TRBV18; D gene: .; J gene: TRBJ2-7; clone size: .; CDR3 DNA: TGTGCCAGCTCACCACCGGCTAGTCTCGGCGAGCAGTACTTC; CDR3 protein: CASSPPASLGEQYF
V gene: TRBV27; D gene: .; J gene: TRBJ2-1; clone size: .; CDR3 DNA: TGTGCCAGCACCTACGGGGGTAGCGGATACTCCTACAATGAGCAGTTCTTC; CDR3 protein: CASTYGGSGYSYNEQFF
V gene: TRBV27; D gene: TRBD2; J gene: TRBJ2-1; clone size: .; CDR3 DNA: TGTGCCAGCTACCTACCACCCGGGACTAGCGCTTACAATGAGCAGTTCTTC; CDR3 protein: CASYLPPGTSAYNEQFF
V gene: TRBV6-1; D gene: TRBD1; J gene: TRBJ2-7; clone size: .; CDR3 DNA: TGTGCCAGCAGAAGGGGACAGGGGGTCTCCTACGAGCAGTACTTC; CDR3 protein: CASRRGQGVSYEQYF
V gene: TRBV5-1; D gene: TRBD2; J gene: TRBJ2-1; clone size: .; CDR3 DNA: TGCGCCAGCAGCTTTCAGGGAGGGAATGAGCAGTTCTTC; CDR3 protein: CASSFQGGNEQFF
V gene: TRBV27; D gene: TRBD2; J gene: TRBJ2-7; clone size: .; CDR3 DNA: TGTGCCAGCAGTCTTATTGGACTAGCGGGAGGGCCCATCGGGCACGAGCAGTACTTC; CDR3 protein: CASSLIGLAGGPIGHEQYF
V gene: TRBV7-2; D gene: .; J gene: TRBJ2-1; clone size: .; CDR3 DNA: TGTGCCAGCAGCCCTTTCCCCCGGGGGAAATACAATGAGCAGTTCTTC; CDR3 protein: CASSPFPRGKYNEQFF
V gene: TRBV4-1; D gene: .; J gene: TRBJ2-5; clone size: .; CDR3 DNA: TGCGCCAGCAGCCAAGACGACAGAAAGCAAGAGACCCAGTACTTC; CDR3 protein: CASSQDDRKQETQYF
V gene: TRBV7-8; D gene: TRBD2; J gene: TRBJ2-1; clone size: .; CDR3 DNA: TGTGCCAGCAGCTTACTGGCTAGCGGGAGAGTTGAGCAGTTCTTC; CDR3 protein: CASSLLASGRVEQFF
V gene: TRBV2; D gene: .; J gene: TRBJ2-7; clone size: few; CDR3 DNA: TGTGCCAGCAGGAGGGGGGGTTTCGAGCAGTACTTC; CDR3 protein: CASRRGGFEQYF
V gene: TRBV7-6; D gene: TRBD1; J gene: TRBJ2-2; clone size: .; CDR3 DNA: TGTGCCAGCAGCTCGACAGGGGGAGCGTCCGGGGAGCTGTTTTTT; CDR3 protein: CASSSTGGASGELFF
V gene: TRBV12-5; D gene: .; J gene: TRBJ1-6; clone size: once; CDR3 DNA: TGTGCTAGTGGTTTGGAGGAGAATTCACCCCTCCACTTT; CDR3 protein: CASGLEENSPLHF
V gene: TRBV27; D gene: TRBD1; J gene: TRBJ2-5; clone size: .; CDR3 DNA: TGTGCCAGCAGATCCCAGGGGGCAGGGAATAGGGAGACCCAGTACTTC; CDR3 protein: CASRSQGAGNRETQYF
V gene: TRBV10-1; D gene: TRBD2; J gene: TRBJ2-7; clone size: .; CDR3 DNA: TGCGCCAGCAGTGAGTCACTAGCGGGAGTCTACGAGCAGTACTTC; CDR3 protein: CASSESLAGVYEQYF
V gene: TRBV2; D gene: TRBD1; J gene: TRBJ2-3; clone size: once; CDR3 DNA: TGTGCCAGCAGTCTTACAGGGGGCACAGATACGCAGTATTTT; CDR3 protein: CASSLTGGTDTQYF
V gene: TRBV6-5; D gene: TRBD1; J gene: TRBJ1-1; clone size: .; CDR3 DNA: TGTGCCAGCAAGATAAAGGGGGCGCGGACTGAAGCTTTCTTT; CDR3 protein: CASKIKGARTEAFF
V gene: TRBV2; D gene: TRBD1; J gene: TRBJ1-2; clone size: .; CDR3 DNA: TGTGCCAGCAGAAGGGACAGAAATAACTATGGCTACACCTTC; CDR3 protein: CASRRDRNNYGYTF